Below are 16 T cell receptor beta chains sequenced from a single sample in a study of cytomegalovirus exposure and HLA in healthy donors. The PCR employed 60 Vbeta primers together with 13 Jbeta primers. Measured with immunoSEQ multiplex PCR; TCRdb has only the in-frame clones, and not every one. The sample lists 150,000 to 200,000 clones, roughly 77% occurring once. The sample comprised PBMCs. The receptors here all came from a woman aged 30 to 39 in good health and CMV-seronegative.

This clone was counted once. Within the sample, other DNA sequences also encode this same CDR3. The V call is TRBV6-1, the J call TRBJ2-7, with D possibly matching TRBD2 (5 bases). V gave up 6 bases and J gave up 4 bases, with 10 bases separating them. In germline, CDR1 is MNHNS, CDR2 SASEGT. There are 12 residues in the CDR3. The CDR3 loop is CASRGDGYEQYF. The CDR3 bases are TGTGCCAGCAGGGGAGACGGGTACGAGCAGTACTTC.

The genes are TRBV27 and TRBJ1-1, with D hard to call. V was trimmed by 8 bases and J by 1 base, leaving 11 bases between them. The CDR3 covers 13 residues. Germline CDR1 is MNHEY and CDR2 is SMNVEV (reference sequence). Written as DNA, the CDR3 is TGTGCCAGCGGCCTCGGAGGGAACACTGAAGCTTTCTTT. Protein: CASGLGGNTEAFF.

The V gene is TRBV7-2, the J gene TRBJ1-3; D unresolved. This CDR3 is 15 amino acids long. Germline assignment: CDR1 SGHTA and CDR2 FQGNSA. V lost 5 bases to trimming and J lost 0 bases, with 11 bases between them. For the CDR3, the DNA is TGTGCCAGCAGCCCCCCCGCGAACTCTGGAAACACCATATATTTT. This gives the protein CASSPPANSGNTIYF.

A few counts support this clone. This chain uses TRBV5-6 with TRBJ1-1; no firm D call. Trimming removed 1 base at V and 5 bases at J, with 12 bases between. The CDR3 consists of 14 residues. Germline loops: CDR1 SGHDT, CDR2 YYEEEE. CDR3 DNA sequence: TGTGCCAGCAGCTTGTATCGAAGGGAGACTGAAGCTTTCTTT. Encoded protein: CASSLYRRETEAFF.

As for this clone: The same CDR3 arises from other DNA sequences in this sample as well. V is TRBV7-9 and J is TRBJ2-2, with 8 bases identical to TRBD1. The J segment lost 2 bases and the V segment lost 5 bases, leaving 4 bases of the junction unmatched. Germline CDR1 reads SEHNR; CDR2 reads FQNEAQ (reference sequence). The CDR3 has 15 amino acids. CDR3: CASSLGQGNTGELFF. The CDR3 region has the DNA TGTGCCAGCAGCCTCGGACAGGGAAACACCGGGGAGCTGTTTTTT.

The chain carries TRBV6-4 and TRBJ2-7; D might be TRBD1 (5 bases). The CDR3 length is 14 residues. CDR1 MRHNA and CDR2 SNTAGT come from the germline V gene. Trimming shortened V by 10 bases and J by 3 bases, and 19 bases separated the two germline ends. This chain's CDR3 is CATTGRAGYYEQYF. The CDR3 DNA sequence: TGTGCCACCACCGGAAGGGCAGGGTACTACGAGCAGTACTTC.

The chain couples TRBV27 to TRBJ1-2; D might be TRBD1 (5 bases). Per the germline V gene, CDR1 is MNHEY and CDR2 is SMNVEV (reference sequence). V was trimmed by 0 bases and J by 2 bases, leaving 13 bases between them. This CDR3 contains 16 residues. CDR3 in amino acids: CASSLSMGGRNYGYTF. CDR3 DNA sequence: TGTGCCAGCAGTTTATCTATGGGGGGGAGAAACTATGGCTACACCTTC.

The CDR3 DNA is TGTGCCAGCAGTCCCCTCTCAGGGGTGGGCACTGAAGCTTTCTTT. Amino acid sequence: CASSPLSGVGTEAFF. The gene calls are TRBV6-5 and TRBJ1-1; D may be TRBD1 (6 bases). Trimming left V 5 bases short and J 4 bases short, with 17 bases between. This CDR3 has 15 amino acids. Germline V gene data show CDR1 as MNHEY and CDR2 as SVGAGI.

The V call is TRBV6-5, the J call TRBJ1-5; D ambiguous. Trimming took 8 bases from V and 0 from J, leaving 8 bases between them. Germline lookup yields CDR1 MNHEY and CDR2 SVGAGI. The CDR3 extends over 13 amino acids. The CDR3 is CASRTASNQPQHF. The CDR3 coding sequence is TGTGCCAGCCGAACAGCTAGCAATCAGCCCCAGCATTTT.

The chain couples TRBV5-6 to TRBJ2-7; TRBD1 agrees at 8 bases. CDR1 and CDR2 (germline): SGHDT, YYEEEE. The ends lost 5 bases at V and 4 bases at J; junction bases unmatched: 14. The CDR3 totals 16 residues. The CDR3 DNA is TGTGCCAGCAGTTCAGGTTTCCAGGGGGCAAGGTACGAGCAGTACTTC. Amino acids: CASSSGFQGARYEQYF.

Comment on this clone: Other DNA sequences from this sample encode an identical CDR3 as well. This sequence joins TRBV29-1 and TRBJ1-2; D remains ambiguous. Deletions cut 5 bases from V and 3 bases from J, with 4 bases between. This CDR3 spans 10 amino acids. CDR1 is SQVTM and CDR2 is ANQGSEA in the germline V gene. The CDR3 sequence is CSVSDYGYTF. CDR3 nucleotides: TGCAGCGTTTCGGACTATGGCTACACCTTC.

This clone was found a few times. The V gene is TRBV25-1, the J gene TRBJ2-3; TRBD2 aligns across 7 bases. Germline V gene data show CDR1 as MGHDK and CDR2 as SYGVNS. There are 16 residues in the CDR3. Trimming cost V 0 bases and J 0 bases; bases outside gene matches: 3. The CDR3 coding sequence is TGTGCCAGCAGTGAATATGGGGGGGGAAGCACAGATACGCAGTATTTT. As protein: CASSEYGGGSTDTQYF. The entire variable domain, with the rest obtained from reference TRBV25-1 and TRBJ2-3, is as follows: EADIYQTPRYLVIGTGKKITLECSQTMGHDKMYWYQQDPGMELHLIHYSYGVNSTEKGDLSSESTVSRIRTEHFPLTLESARPSHTSQYLCASSEYGGGSTDTQYFGPGTRLTVL.

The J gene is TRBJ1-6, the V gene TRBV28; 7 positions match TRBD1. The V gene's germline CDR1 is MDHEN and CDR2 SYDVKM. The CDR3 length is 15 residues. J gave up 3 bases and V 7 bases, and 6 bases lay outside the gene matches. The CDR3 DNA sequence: TGTGCCAGCAAAAACCAGGGGGTCTATAATTCACCCCTCCACTTT. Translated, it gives CASKNQGVYNSPLHF. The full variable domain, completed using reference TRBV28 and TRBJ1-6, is DVKVTQSSRYLVKRTGEKVFLECVQDMDHENMFWYRQDPGLGLRLIYFSYDVKMKEKGDIPEGYSVSREKKERFSLILESASTNQTSMYLCASKNQGVYNSPLHFGNGTRLTVT.

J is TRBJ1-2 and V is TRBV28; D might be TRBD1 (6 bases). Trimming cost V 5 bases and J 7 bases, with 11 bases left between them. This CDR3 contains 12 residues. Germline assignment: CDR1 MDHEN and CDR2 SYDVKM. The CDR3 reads CASSHSGVGYTF. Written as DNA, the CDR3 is TGTGCCAGCAGTCACTCAGGGGTTGGCTACACCTTC.

The CDR3 DNA is TGCGCCAGCAGCTTGGGTGCGGCAGGCGGGGGGGGTTATACGCAGTATTTT. Translation gives CASSLGAAGGGGYTQYF. This chain links TRBV5-1 with TRBJ2-3; 9 nucleotides agree with TRBD2. J lost 7 bases, V lost 0 bases, and 12 bases had no gene match. Germline lookup yields CDR1 SGHRS and CDR2 YFSETQ. The CDR3 runs 17 residues. Full variable domain (missing parts from reference TRBV5-1 and TRBJ2-3): KAGVTQTPRYLIKTRGQQVTLSCSPISGHRSVSWYQQTPGQGLQFLFEYFSETQRNKGNFPGRFSGRQFSNSRSEMNVSTLELGDSALYLCASSLGAAGGGGYTQYFGPGTRLTVL.

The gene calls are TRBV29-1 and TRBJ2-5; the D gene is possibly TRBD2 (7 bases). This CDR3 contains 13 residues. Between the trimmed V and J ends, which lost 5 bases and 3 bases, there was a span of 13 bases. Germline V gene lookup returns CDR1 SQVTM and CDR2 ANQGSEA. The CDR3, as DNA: TGCAGCGTTCCTGGGGGGGCCGAAGAGACCCAGTACTTC. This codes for CSVPGGAEETQYF.